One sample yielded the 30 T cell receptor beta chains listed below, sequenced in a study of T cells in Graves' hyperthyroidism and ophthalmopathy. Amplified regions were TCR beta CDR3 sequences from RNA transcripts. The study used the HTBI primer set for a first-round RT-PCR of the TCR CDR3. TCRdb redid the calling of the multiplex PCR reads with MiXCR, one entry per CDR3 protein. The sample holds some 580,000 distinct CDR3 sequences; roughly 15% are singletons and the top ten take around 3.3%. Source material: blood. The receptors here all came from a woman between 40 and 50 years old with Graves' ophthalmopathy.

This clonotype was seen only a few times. CDR3 amino acids: CATSRRTANTEAFF. CDR3 bases: TGTGCCACCAGCAGGAGGACGGCGAACACTGAAGCTTTCTTT. This rearrangement joins TRBV15 to TRBJ1-1; D is uncertain. CDR1 is LNHNV and CDR2 is YYDKDF in the germline V gene (reference sequence). This CDR3 spans 14 amino acids. Trimming took 3 bases from V and 1 from J, leaving 9 bases between them.

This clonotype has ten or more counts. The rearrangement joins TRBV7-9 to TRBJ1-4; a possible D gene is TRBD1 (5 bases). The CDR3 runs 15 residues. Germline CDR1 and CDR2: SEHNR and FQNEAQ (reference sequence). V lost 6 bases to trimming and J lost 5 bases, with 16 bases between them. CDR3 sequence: CASSPGGAVNEKLFF. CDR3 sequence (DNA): TGTGCCAGCAGTCCGGGAGGGGCCGTAAATGAAAAACTGTTTTTT.

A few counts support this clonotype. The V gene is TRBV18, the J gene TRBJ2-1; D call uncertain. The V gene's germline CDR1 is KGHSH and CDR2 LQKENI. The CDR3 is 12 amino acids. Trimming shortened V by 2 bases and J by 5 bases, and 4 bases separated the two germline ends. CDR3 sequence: CASSPGDNEQFF. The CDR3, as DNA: TGTGCCAGCTCACCAGGGGACAATGAGCAGTTCTTC.

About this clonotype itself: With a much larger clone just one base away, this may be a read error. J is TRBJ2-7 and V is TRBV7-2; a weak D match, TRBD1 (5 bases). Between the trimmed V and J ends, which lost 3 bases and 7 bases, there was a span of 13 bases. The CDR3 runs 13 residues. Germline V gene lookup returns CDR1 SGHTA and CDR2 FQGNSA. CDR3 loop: CASSFNRTQEQYF. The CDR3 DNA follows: TGTGCCAGCAGCTTTAACAGGACCCAAGAGCAGTACTTC. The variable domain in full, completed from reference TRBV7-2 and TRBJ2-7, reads GAGVSQSPSNKVTEKGKDVELRCDPISGHTALYWYRQSLGQGLEFLIYFQGNSAPDKSGLPSDRFSAERTGGSVSTLTIQRTQQEDSAVYLCASSFNRTQEQYFGPGTRLTVT.

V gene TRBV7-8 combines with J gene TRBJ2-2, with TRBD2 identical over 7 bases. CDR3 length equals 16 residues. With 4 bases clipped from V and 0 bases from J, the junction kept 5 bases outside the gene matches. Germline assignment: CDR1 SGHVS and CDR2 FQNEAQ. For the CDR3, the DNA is TGTGCCAGCAGCTATACTAGCGCAGCGAACACCGGGGAGCTGTTTTTT. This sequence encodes CASSYTSAANTGELFF.

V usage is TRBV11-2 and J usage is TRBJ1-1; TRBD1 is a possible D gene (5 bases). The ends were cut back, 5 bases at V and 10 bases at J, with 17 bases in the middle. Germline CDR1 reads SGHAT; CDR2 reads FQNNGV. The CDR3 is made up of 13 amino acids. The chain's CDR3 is CASSPLGGGGAFF. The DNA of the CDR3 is TGTGCCAGCAGCCCATTGGGGGGGGGGGGAGCTTTCTTT.

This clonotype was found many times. The CDR3 sequence: CASSLGTSLYNEQFF. CDR3 nucleotide sequence: TGCGCCAGCAGCTTGGGGACTAGTCTCTACAATGAGCAGTTCTTC. The chain is built from TRBV5-1 and TRBJ2-1; 7 nucleotides agree with TRBD2. Per germline, CDR1 SGHRS and CDR2 YFSETQ. CDR3 length: 15 residues. Trimming cost V 0 bases and J 3 bases; bases outside gene matches: 3.

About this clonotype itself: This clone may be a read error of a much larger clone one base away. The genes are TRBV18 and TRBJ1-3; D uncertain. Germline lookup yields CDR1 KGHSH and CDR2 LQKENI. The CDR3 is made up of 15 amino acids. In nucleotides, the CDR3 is TGTGCCAGCTCACTTTCCCCGGGCTCTGGAACCACCATATATTTT. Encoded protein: CASSLSPGSGTTIYF. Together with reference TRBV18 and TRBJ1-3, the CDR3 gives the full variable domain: NAGVMQNPRHLVRRRGQEARLRCSPMKGHSHVYWYRQLPEEGLKFMVYLQKENIIDESGMPKERFSAEFPKEGPSILRIQQVVRGDSAAYFCASSLSPGSGTTIYFGEGSWLTVV.

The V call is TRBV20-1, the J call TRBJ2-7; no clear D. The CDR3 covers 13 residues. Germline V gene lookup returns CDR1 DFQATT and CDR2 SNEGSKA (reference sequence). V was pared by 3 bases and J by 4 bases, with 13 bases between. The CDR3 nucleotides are TGCAGTGCTAGCGCCCTTGACGGATACGAGCAGTACTTC. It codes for CSASALDGYEQYF.

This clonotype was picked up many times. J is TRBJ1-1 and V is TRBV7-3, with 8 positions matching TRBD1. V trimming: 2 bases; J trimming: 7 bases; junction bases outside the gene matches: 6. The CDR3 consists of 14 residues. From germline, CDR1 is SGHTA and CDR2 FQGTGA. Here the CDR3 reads CASSLRRGHSEAFF. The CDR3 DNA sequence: TGTGCCAGCAGCTTACGCAGGGGGCATAGTGAAGCTTTCTTT.

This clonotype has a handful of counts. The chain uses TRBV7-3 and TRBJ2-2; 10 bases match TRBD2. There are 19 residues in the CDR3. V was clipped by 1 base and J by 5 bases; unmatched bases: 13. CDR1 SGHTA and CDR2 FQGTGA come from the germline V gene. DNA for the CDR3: TGTGCCAGCAGCTTAAAGGGGCCTAGCGGGAGTGGGATTACCGGGGAGCTGTTTTTT. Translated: CASSLKGPSGSGITGELFF. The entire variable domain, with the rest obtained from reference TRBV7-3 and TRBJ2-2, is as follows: GAGVSQTPSNKVTEKGKYVELRCDPISGHTALYWYRQSLGQGPEFLIYFQGTGAADDSGLPNDRFFAVRPEGSVSTLKIQRTERGDSAVYLCASSLKGPSGSGITGELFFGEGSRLTVL.

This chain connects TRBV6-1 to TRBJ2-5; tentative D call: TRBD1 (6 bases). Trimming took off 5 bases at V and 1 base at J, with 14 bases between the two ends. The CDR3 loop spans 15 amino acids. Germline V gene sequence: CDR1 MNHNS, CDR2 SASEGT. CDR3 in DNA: TGTGCCAGCAGTCGAGGACAGTACGTCCAAGAGACCCAGTACTTC. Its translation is CASSRGQYVQETQYF.

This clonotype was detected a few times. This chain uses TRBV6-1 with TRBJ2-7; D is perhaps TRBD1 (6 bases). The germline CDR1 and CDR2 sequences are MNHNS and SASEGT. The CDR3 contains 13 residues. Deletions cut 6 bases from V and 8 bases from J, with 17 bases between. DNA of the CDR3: TGTGCCAGCAGCTCTCAGACAGGCCTCAAGCAGTACTTC. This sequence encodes CASSSQTGLKQYF.

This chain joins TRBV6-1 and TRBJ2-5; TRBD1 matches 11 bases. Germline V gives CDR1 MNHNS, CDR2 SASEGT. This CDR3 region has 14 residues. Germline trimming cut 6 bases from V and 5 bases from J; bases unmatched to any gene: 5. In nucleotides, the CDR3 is TGTGCCAGCAGGGACAGGGGGCTGTCTGAGACCCAGTACTTC. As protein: CASRDRGLSETQYF.

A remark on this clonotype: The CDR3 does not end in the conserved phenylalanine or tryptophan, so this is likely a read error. DNA for the CDR3: TGTGCCAGCAGCTACCACAATGAGCAGTTCCTC. Translated: CASSYHNEQFL. V usage is TRBV7-2 and J usage is TRBJ2-1; the D is unclear. Germline V gene sequence: CDR1 SGHTA, CDR2 FQGNSA. This CDR3 comprises 11 residues. V was shortened by 4 bases and J by 5 bases, with 3 bases between the two germline ends.

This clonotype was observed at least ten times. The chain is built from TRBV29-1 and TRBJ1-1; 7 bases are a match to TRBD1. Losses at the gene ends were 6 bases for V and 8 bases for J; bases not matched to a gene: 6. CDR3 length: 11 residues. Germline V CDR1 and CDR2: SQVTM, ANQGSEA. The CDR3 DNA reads TGCAGCGTCAGGGACAGTATCGAAGCTTTCTTT. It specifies CSVRDSIEAFF.

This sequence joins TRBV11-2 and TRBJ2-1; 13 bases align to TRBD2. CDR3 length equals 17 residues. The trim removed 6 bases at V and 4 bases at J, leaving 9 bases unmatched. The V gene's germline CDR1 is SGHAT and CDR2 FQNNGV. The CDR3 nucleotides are TGTGCCAGCAGTTACCCGACTAGCGGGAGGACGTACAATGAGCAGTTCTTC. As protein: CASSYPTSGRTYNEQFF.

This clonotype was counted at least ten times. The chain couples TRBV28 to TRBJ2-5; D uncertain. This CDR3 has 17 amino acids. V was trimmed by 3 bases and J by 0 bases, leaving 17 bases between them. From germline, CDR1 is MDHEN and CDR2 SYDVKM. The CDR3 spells CASSFSTGRRYQETQYF. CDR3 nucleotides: TGTGCCAGCAGTTTCTCTACCGGACGGCGGTACCAAGAGACCCAGTACTTC.

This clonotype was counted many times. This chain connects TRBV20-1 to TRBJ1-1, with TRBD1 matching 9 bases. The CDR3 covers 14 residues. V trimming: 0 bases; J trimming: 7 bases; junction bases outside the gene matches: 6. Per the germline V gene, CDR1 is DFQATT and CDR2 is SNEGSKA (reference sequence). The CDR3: CSARDPTGGSEAFF. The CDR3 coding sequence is TGCAGTGCTAGAGACCCAACAGGGGGCAGTGAAGCTTTCTTT.

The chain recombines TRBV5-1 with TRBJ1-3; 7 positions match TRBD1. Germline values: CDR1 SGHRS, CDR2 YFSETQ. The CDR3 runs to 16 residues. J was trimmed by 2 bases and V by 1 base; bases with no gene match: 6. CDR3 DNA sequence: TGCGCCAGCAGCTTGTCACAGGGGATCACTGGAAACACCATATATTTT. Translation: CASSLSQGITGNTIYF.

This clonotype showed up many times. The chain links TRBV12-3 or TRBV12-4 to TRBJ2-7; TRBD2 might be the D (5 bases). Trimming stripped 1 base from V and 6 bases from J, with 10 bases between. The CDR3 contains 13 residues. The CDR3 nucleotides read TGTGCCAGCAGTTTAGAAGAGGGTCTCGAGCAGTACTTC. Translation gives CASSLEEGLEQYF.

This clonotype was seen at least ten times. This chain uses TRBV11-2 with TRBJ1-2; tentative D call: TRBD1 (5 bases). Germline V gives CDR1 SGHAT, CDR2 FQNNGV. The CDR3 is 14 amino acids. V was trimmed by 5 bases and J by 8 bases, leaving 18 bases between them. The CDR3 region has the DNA TGTGCCAGCAGCAACCTGCGGCAGGGTGGCGGCTACACCTTC. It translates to CASSNLRQGGGYTF. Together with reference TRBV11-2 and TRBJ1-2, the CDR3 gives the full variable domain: EAGVAQSPRYKIIEKRQSVAFWCNPISGHATLYWYQQILGQGPKLLIQFQNNGVVDDSQLPKDRFSAERLKGVDSTLKIQPAKLEDSAVYLCASSNLRQGGGYTFGSGTRLTVV.

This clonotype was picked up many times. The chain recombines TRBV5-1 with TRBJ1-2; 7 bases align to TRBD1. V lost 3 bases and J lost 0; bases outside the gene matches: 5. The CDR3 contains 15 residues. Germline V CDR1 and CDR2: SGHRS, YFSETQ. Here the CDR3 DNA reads TGCGCCAGCAGCTCCCAGGGGGGGACTAACTATGGCTACACCTTC. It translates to CASSSQGGTNYGYTF.

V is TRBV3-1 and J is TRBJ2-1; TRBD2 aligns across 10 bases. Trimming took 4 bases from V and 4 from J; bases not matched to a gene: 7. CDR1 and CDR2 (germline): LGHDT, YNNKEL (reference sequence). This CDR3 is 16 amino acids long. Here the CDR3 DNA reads TGTGCCAGCAGCCTGGGAGCGGGGGGGGATTACAATGAGCAGTTCTTC. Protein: CASSLGAGGDYNEQFF.

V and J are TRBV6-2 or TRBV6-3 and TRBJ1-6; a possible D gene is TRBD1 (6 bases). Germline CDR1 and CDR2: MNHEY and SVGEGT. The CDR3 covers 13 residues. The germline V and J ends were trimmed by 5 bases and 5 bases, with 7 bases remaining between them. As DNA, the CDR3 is TGTGCCAGCAGTGGACAGAATAATTCACCCCTCCACTTT. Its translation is CASSGQNNSPLHF.

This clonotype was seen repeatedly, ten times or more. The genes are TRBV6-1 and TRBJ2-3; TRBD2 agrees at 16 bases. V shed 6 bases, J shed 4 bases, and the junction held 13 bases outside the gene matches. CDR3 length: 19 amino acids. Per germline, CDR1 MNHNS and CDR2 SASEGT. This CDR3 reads CASRHPGLAGGPGADTQYF. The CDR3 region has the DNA TGTGCCAGCAGGCACCCGGGACTAGCGGGAGGGCCGGGGGCAGATACGCAGTATTTT.

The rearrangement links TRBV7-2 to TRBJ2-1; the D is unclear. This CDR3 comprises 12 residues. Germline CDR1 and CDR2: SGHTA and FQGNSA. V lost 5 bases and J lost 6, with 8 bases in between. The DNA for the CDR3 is TGTGCCAGCAGCCTCTTTCCCAATGAGCAGTTCTTC. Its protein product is CASSLFPNEQFF. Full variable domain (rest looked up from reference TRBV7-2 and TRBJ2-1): GAGVSQSPSNKVTEKGKDVELRCDPISGHTALYWYRQSLGQGLEFLIYFQGNSAPDKSGLPSDRFSAERTGGSVSTLTIQRTQQEDSAVYLCASSLFPNEQFFGPGTRLTVL.

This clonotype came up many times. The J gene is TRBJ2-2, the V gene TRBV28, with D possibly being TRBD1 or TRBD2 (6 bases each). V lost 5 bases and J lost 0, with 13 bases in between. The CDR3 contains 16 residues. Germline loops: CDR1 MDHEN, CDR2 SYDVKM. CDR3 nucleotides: TGTGCCAGCAGTGCCAGGGGCGGGGCGAACACCGGGGAGCTGTTTTTT. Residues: CASSARGGANTGELFF.

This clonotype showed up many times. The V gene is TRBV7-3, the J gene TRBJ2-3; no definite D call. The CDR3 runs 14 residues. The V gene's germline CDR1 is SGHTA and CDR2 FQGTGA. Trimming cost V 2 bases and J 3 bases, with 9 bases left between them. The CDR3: CASSLVGPTDTQYF. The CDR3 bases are TGTGCCAGCAGCTTAGTAGGGCCTACAGATACGCAGTATTTT.

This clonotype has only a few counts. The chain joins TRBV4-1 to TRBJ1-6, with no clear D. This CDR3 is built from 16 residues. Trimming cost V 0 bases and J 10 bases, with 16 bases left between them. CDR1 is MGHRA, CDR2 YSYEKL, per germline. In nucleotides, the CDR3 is TGCGCCAGCAGCCAAGAACGGAGAGCGGCGTCCTCACCCCTCCACTTT. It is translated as CASSQERRAASSPLHF.